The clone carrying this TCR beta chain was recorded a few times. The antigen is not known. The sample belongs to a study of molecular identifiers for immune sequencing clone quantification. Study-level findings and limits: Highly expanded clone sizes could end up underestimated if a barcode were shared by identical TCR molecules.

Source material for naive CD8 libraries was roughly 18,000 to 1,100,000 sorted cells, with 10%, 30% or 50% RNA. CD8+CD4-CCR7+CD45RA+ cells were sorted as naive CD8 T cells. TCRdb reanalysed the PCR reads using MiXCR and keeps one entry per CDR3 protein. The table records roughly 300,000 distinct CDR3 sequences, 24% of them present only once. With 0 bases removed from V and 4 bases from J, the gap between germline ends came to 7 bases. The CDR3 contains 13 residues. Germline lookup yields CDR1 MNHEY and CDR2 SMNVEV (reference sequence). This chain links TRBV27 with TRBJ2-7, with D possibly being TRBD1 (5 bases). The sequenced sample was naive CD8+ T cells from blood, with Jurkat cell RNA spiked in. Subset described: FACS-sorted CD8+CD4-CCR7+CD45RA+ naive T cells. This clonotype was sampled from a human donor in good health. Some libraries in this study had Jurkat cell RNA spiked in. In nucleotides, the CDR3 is TGTGCCAGCAGTTTATCTTCAGGGTACGAGCAGTACTTC. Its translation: CASSLSSGYEQYF.